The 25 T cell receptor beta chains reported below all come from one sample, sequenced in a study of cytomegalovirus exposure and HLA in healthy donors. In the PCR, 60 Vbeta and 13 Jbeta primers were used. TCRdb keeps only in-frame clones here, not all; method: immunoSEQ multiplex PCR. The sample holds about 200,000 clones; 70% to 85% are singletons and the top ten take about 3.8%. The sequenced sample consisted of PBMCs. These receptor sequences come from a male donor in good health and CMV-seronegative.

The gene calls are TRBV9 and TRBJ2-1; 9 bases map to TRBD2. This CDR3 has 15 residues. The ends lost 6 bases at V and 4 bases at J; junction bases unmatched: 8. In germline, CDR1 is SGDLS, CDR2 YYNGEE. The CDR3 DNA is TGTGCCAGCACCTTAGGGACTAGCAGTTACAATGAGCAGTTCTTC. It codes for CASTLGTSSYNEQFF.

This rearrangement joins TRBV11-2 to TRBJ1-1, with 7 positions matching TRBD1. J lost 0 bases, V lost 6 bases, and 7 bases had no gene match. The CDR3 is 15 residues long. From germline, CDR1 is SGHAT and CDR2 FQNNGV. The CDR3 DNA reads TGTGCCAGCAGATATTATGACAGGGTGAACACTGAAGCTTTCTTT. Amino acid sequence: CASRYYDRVNTEAFF. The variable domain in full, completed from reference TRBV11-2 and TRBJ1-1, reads EAGVAQSPRYKIIEKRQSVAFWCNPISGHATLYWYQQILGQGPKLLIQFQNNGVVDDSQLPKDRFSAERLKGVDSTLKIQPAKLEDSAVYLCASRYYDRVNTEAFFGQGTRLTVV.

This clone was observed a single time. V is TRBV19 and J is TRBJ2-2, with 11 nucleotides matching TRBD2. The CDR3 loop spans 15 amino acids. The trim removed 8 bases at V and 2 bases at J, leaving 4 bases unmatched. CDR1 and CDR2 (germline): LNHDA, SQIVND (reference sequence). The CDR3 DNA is TGTGCCAGTGGGGGGACTAGCGGAAACACCGGGGAGCTGTTTTTT. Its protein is CASGGTSGNTGELFF.

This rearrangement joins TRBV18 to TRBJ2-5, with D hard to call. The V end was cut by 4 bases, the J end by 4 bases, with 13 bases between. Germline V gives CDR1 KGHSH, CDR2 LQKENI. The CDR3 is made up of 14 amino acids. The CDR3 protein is CASSHPGGLETQYF. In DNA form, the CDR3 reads TGTGCCAGCTCACATCCGGGTGGTTTAGAGACCCAGTACTTC.

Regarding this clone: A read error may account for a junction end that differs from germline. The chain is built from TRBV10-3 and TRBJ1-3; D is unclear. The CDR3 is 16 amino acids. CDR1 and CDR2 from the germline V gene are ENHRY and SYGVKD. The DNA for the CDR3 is TGTGCCAGCAGTTACACCGCAGGCCTGAGTGGAAACACCATATATTTT. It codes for CASSYTAGLSGNTIYF.

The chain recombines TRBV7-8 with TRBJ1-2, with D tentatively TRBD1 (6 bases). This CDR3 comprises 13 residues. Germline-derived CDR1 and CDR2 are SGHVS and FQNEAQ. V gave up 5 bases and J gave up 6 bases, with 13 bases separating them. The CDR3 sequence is CASSAQGTDGYTF. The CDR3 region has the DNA TGTGCCAGCAGCGCTCAGGGGACGGATGGCTACACCTTC.

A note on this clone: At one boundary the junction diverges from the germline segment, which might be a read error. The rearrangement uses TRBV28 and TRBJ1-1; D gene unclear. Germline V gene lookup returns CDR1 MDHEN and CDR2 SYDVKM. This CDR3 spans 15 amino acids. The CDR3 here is CASSFPGSLRTETFF. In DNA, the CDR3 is TGTGCCAGCAGTTTCCCGGGAAGTCTTCGCACTGAAACTTTCTTT.

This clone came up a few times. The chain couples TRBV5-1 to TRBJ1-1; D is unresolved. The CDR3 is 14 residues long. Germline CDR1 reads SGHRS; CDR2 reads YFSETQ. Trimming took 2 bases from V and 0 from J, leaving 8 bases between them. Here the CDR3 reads CASSFEVVNTEAFF. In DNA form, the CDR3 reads TGCGCCAGCAGCTTTGAGGTGGTGAACACTGAAGCTTTCTTT.

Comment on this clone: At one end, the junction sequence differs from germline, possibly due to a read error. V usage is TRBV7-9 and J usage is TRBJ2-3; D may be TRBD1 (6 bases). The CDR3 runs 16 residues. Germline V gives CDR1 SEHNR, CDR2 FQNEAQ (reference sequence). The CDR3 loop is CSSSLGQDRQADTQYF. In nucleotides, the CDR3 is TGTTCCAGCAGCTTGGGTCAGGACAGACAAGCAGATACGCAGTATTTT.

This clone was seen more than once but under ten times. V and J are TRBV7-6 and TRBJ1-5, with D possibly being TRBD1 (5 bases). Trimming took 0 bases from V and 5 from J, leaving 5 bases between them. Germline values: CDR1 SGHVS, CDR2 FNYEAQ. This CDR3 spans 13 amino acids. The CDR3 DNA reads TGTGCCAGCAGCTTAGCCAGGGATCAGCCCCAGCATTTT. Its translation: CASSLARDQPQHF.

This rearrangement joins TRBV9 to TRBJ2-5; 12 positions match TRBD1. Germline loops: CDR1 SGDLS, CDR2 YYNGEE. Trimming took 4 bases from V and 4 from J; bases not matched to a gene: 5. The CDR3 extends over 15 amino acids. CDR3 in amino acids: CASSFGTGGGETQYF. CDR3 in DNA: TGTGCCAGCAGCTTTGGGACAGGGGGCGGAGAGACCCAGTACTTC.

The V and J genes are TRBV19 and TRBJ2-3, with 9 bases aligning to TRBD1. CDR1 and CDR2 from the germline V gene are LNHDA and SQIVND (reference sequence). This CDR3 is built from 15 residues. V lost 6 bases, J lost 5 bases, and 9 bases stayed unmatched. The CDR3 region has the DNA TGTGCCAGTAGACAACAGGGGGCCGTAGGAGATACGCAGTATTTT. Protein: CASRQQGAVGDTQYF.

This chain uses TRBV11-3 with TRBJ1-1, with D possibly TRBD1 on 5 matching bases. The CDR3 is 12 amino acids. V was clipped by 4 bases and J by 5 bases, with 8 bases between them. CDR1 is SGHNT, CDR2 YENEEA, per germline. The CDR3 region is CASSSRGTEAFF. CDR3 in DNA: TGTGCCAGCAGCTCCCGGGGGACTGAAGCTTTCTTT. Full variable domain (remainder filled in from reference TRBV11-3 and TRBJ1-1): EAGVVQSPRYKIIEKKQPVAFWCNPISGHNTLYWYLQNLGQGPELLIRYENEEAVDDSQLPKDRFSAERLKGVDSTLKIQPAELGDSAVYLCASSSRGTEAFFGQGTRLTVV.

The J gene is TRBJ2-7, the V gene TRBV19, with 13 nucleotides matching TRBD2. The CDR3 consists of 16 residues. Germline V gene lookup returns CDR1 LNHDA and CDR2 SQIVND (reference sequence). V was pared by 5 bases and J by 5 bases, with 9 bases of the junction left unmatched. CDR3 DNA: TGTGCCAGTAGTGCGTCACTAGCGGGAGGGCCACACGAGCAGTACTTC. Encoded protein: CASSASLAGGPHEQYF.

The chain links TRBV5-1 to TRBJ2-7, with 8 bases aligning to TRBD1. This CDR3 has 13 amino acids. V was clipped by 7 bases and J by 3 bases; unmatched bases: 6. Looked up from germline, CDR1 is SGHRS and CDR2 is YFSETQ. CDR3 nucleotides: TGCGCCAGCCGACAGGGGTTCCTCTACGAGCAGTACTTC. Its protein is CASRQGFLYEQYF.

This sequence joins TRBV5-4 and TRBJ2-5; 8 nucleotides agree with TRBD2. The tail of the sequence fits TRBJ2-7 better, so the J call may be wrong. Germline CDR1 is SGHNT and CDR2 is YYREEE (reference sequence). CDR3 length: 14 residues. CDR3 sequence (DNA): TGTGCCAGCAGCTTGAGTAGCGGGGCCTACGAGCAGTACTTC. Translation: CASSLSSGAYEQYF.

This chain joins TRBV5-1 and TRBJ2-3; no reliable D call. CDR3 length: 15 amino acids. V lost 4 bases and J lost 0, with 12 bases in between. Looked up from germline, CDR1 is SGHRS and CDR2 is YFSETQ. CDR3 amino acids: CASSPQAQSTDTQYF. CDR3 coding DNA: TGCGCCAGCAGCCCCCAGGCCCAAAGCACAGATACGCAGTATTTT. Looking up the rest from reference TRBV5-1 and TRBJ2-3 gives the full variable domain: KAGVTQTPRYLIKTRGQQVTLSCSPISGHRSVSWYQQTPGQGLQFLFEYFSETQRNKGNFPGRFSGRQFSNSRSEMNVSTLELGDSALYLCASSPQAQSTDTQYFGPGTRLTVL.

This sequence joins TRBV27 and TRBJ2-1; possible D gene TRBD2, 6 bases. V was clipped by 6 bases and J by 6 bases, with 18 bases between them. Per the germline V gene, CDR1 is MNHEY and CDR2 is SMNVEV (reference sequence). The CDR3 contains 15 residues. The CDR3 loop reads CASREGLTSPNEQFF. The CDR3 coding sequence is TGTGCCAGCAGAGAGGGCCTGACTAGTCCCAATGAGCAGTTCTTC.

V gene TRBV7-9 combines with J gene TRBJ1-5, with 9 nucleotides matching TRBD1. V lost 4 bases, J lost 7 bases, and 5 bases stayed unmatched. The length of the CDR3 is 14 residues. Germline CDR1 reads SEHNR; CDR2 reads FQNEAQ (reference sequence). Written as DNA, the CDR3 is TGTGCCAGCAGCTCGGGACAGGGCGAACAGCCCCAGCATTTT. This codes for CASSSGQGEQPQHF. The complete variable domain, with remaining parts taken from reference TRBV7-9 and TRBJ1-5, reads DTGVSQNPRHKITKRGQNVTFRCDPISEHNRLYWYRQTLGQGPEFLTYFQNEAQLEKSRLLSDRFSAERPKGSFSTLEIQRTEQGDSAMYLCASSSGQGEQPQHFGDGTRLSIL.

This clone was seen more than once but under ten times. The CDR3 DNA follows: TGTGCCAGTAGTATATCAACAGGGGGCGGCTATGGCTACACCTTC. Amino acid sequence: CASSISTGGGYGYTF. The gene calls are TRBV19 and TRBJ1-2; 9 bases map to TRBD1. Germline lookup yields CDR1 LNHDA and CDR2 SQIVND (reference sequence). J gave up 4 bases and V 2 bases, and 5 bases lay outside the gene matches. This CDR3 comprises 15 residues.

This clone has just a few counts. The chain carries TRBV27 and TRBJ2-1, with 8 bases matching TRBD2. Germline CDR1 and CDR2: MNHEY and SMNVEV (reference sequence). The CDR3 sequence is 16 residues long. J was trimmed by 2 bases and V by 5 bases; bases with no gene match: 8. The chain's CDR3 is CASSVAGGGPYNEQFF. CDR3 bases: TGTGCCAGCAGTGTGGCGGGAGGCGGGCCCTACAATGAGCAGTTCTTC.

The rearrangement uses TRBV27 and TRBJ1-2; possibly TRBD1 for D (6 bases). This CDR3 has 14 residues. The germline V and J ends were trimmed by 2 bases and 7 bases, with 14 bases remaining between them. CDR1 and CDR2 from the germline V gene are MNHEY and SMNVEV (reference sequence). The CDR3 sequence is CASSLGAGAGGYTF. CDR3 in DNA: TGTGCCAGCAGTTTAGGGGCAGGGGCGGGTGGCTACACCTTC.

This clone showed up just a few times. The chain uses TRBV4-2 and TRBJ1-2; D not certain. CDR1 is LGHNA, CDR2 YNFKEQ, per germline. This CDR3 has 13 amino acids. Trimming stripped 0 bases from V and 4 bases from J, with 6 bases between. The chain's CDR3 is CASSQDRSYGYTF. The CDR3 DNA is TGTGCCAGCAGCCAAGACCGGTCCTATGGCTACACCTTC.

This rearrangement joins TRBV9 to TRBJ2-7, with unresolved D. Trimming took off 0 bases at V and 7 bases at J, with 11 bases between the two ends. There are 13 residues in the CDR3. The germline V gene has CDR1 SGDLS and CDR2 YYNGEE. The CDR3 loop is CASSVATSREQYF. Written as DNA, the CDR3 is TGTGCCAGCAGCGTAGCTACGTCGAGGGAGCAGTACTTC.

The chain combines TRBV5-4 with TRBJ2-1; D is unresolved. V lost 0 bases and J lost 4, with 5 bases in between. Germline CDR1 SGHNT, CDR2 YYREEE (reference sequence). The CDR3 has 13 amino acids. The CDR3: CASSLALYNEQFF. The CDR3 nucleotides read TGTGCCAGCAGCTTGGCACTTTACAATGAGCAGTTCTTC.